This TCR beta chain was sequenced in a study of blood T cell repertoires in COVID-19 (dated by TCRdb to about 2020). Some background on the complete study: Samples covering the acute and convalescent phases of COVID-19 were provided by collaborators in the United States, Italy and Spain. The sample metadata nearly always contained a de-identified subject ID, COVID-19 status, age in years and sex. The samples were drawn from two sources: the first 160 participants of the ongoing ImmuneRACE study, and 950 to 1,500 subjects contributed by 6 global collaborators. Where HLA class I and class II types were available, the types were taken from metadata supplied by the sample provider, not from assay-based typing. The repertoires were made available in a free public database intended to serve as a resource for research on the immune response to SARS-CoV-2. The material from the prospective study consisted of cDNA or gDNA derived from T cells, B-cell-depleted T cells, or PBMCs. The dataset comprised deeply sampled blood TCRbeta repertoires from subjects exposed to, actively infected with, or recovered from COVID-19.

TCRbeta CDR3 regions were amplified from genomic DNA by means of the immunoSEQ Assay, a bias-controlled multiplex PCR. The authors' pipeline ran thus. Nucleated cell counts per sample were estimated from amplification of reference gene primers within the assay. To quantify the absolute abundance of each unique TCRbeta CDR3 rearrangement, sequence reads were collapsed and filtered. For each sample, productive Simpson clonality was calculated by taking the square root of Simpson's diversity index across productive rearrangements. TCRdb re-hosts the immuneACCESS table, in-frame sequences only. Its copies lack some clones; in the studies checked, an unresolved V gene accounts for under half of them, and the cause for the rest is not known. Clone size and V and J calls were adopted from that table, with D and trimming inferred from the DNA. Recorded for this sample are about 210,000 clones; around 81% of them occurred a single time. Roughly 4.5% of the sample comes from the top ten.

This clone came up once. Which antigen it targets is not known. Base qualities are not at hand, and no much larger clone is one base apart. Enrolling through a virtual design, the prospective study's participants ranged in age from roughly 18 to 95 years and lived across about two dozen United States geographic areas. To assign participants to cohorts, the prospective study relied on clinical history that participants themselves reported in a screening survey and a study questionnaire. In the prospective study, mobile phlebotomists collected whole blood, serum and a nasopharyngeal or oropharyngeal swab from each participant. Additional blood draws and questionnaires over an approximately 2-month period could optionally be provided by prospective study participants. Before DNA extraction, prospective study blood samples were shipped either frozen or at room temperature. Study-level results and caveats: The quantity of clinical and demographic metadata differed by source and by participant and was supplied without curation.

Sequencing used PBMCs or T cells enriched from blood (not recorded which). This receptor was obtained from a man aged 30-40 years with acute COVID-19.

Read as DNA, the sequence is TGTGCCAGCAGTTTGCGAAGAATCACAGAAGAGACCCAGTACTTC. Translated, it gives CASSLRRITEETQYF. The V gene is TRBV28 and the J gene is TRBJ2-5; no D segment can be confidently identified. The germline ends are 14 bases apart after V is trimmed by 3 bases and J by 3 bases. CDR1 MDHEN and CDR2 SYDVKM are derived from the germline V gene. The CDR3 runs 15 amino acids, cysteine and phenylalanine included. The sequence is cut down to CDR3 DNA, 45 bases in frame from base 1.